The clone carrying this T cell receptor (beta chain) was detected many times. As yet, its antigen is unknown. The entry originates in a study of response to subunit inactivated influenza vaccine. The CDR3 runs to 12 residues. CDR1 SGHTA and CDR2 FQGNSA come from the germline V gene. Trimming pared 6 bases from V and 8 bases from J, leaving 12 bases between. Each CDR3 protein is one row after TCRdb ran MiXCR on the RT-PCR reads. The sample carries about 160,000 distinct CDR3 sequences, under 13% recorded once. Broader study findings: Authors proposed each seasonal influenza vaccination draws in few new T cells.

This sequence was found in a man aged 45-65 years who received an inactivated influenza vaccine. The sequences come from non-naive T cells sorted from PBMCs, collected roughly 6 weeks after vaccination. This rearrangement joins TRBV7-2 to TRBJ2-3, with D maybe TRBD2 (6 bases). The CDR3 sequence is CASRPASATQYF. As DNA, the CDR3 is TGTGCCAGCAGGCCTGCTAGCGCTACGCAGTATTTT.